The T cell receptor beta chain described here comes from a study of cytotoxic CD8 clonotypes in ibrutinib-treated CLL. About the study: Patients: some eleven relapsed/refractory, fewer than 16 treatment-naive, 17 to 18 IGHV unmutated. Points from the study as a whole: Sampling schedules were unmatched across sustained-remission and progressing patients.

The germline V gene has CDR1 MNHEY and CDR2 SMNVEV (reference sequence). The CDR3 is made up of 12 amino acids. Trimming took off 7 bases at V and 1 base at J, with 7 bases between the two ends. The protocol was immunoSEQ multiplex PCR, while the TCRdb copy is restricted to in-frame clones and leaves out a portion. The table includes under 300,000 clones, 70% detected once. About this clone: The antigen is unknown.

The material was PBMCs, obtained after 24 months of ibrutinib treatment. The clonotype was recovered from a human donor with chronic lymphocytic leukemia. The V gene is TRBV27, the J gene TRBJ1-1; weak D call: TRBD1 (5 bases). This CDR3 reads CASIGQNTEAFF. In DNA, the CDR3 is TGTGCCAGCATCGGACAGAACACTGAAGCTTTCTTT.